This entry is about one TCR beta chain. This entry comes from a study of blood T cell repertoires in COVID-19. In the source study's methods: Amplification of reference gene primers provided the estimated nucleated cell counts. The protocol was immunoSEQ multiplex PCR, while the TCRdb copy is restricted to in-frame clones and leaves out a portion. That table gives V, J and clone size, and the DNA gave D and trimming. The sample records 55,000 to 75,000 clones, about 90% being singletons. With 2 bases removed from V and 4 bases from J, the gap between germline ends came to 14 bases. The CDR3 runs to 15 residues. Germline V gene sequence: CDR1 MNHEY, CDR2 SMNVEV (reference sequence).

The chain carries TRBV27 and TRBJ1-2; D is undetermined. Sequences were obtained from peripheral blood. The sequence came from a human donor in a cohort sampled during active COVID-19. CDR3 nucleotides: TGTGCCAGCAGTTTAGGCAGGCTGGGTCCCTATGGCTACACCTTC. It specifies CASSLGRLGPYGYTF.